The clone carrying this TCR beta chain occurred many times. The data derive from a study of T-cell reconstitution after alpha-beta-depleted transplantation in children. TCRbeta library construction was performed incorporating unique molecular identifiers. TCRdb re-called the PCR reads through MiXCR, storing one row per CDR3 protein. The data hold roughly 200,000 distinct CDR3 sequences, with 13% to 15% observed a single time. The V gene's germline CDR1 is DFQATT and CDR2 SNEGSKA (reference sequence). The CDR3 extends over 12 amino acids. V was cut by 3 bases and J by 8 bases, with 13 bases left in between.

The source is a human donor who donated a stem cell graft to a child with acute lymphoblastic leukemia. This material consisted of PBMCs from the stem cell graft donor, taken from the stem cell graft. This chain connects TRBV20-1 to TRBJ1-2, with D hard to call. CDR3 DNA sequence: TGCAGTGCTAGGAAAACCGCGGAGGGCTACACCTTC. It specifies CSARKTAEGYTF.